The source of this TCR beta chain is a study of blood T cell repertoires in COVID-19. Turning to the study itself: Acute and convalescent COVID-19 samples came from the United States, Italy and Spain. From T cells, B-cell-depleted T cells, or PBMCs came the material, which was cDNA or gDNA.

The V and J ends lost 3 bases and 5 bases, in that order; junction bases with no gene match: 3. Looked up from germline, CDR1 is LNHDA and CDR2 is SQIVND (reference sequence). The CDR3 has 15 residues. Original methodology: Nucleated cell number was recorded as an estimate derived from reference gene primer amplification. TCRdb's table, derived via immunoSEQ multiplex PCR, lists solely in-frame clones and lacks some. V and J calls and clone size are copied from that table; D and trimming were computed from the DNA. The data show 200,000 to 250,000 clones, around 92% seen once. The chain links TRBV19 to TRBJ1-6; TRBD1 aligns across 8 bases. The sequence derives from a man under 40 with acute or convalescent COVID-19. The specimen was peripheral blood. The CDR3 nucleotides are TGTGCCAGTAGTATCACAGGGGGTAATAATTCACCCCTCCACTTT. This gives the protein CASSITGGNNSPLHF.